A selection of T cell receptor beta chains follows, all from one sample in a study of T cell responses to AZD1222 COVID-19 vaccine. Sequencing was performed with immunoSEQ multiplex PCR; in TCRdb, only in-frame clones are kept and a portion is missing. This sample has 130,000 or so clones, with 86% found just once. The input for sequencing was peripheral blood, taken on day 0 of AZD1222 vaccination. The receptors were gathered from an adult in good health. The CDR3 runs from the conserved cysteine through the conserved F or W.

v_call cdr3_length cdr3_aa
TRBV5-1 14 CASSRDAGEETQYF
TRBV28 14 CASSLITGNTEAFF
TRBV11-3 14 CASSEGTATDTQYF
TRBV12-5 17 CASGPQRGGPKVDEQFF
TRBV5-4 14 CASTSMGQGRGQFF
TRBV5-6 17 CASSLGYGAFSYNEQFF
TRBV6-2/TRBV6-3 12 CASSGQGYEQYF
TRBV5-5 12 CASSESNQPQHF
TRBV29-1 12 CSVGDGTYEQYF
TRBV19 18 CASPPQRARDSPFTEAFF
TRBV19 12 CASSFTGQPQHF
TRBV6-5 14 CASSTVGGYTEAFF
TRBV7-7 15 CASSSGGTSTDTQYF
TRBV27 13 CASSLSLGVGYTF
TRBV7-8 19 CASSLQIGVLRTGEKTQYF
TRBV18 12 CASSPGDHEQYF
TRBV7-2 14 CASSPAAANYGYTF
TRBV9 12 CASSVIGGELFF
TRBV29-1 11 CSVGGDKPQHF
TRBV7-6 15 CASRPTSGRTNEQFF
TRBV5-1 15 CASSLYGGQNEKLFF
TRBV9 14 CASSGQGGTQPQHF
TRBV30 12 CAWSVHNSAQYF
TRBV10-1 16 CASSESGGRGPDTQYF
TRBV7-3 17 CASSLRPGLAGSETQYF
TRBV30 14 CAWSKGQGRDTQYF
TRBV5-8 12 CASRGQIYEQYF
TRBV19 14 CASSSGVSTDTQYF
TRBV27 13 CASSFAQSYGYTF
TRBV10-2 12 CASSESGASYTF
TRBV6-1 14 CASSDQRGSYEQYF
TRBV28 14 CASSLGGFFGGYTF
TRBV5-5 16 CASSLVSSGAVGEQYF
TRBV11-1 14 CASSRTDGNYGYTF
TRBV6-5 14 CASIGGAIGNTIYF
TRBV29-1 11 CSVLADPKQFF
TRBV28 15 CASSSQGQGSQPQHF
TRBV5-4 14 CASSFYHRGIEQYF
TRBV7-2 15 CASSPQQGRITEAFF
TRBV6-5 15 CASRGNPGLNTEAFF
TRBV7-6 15 CASSLGSGDNYGYTF
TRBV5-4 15 CASSLGRGFQETQYF
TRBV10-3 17 CATSPGTGMGMNTEAFF
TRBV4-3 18 CASSPNGGYSSYNSPLHF
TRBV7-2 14 CASSQQGSNQPQHF
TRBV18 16 CASSPNSGGTNEKLFF
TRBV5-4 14 CASSFDTGVDTQYF
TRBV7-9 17 CASSLAGLAGRRDEQFF
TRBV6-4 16 CASSRDRNSYNSPLHF
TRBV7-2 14 CASSLGQGYYEQYF
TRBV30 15 CAWSVQTPMNTEAFF
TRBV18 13 CASSPIENYEQYF
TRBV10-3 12 CAIRGGDSPLHF
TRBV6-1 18 CASSEKGQGEGYRDTQYF
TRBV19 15 CASLCRRLEAGELFF
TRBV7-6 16 CASSPLSGSAYNEQFF
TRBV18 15 CASSPNGPGGEGYTF
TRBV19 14 CASSSGGFTDTQYF